Below, 9 T cell receptor beta chains from the same sample are listed, as sequenced in a study of shared T cell receptors in the human thymus. The protocol was immunoSEQ multiplex PCR, while the TCRdb copy is restricted to in-frame clones and leaves out a portion. The table records about 660,000 clones, 87% of them present only once. The sample also formed part of further work on human thymus T cells.

Material for sequencing was thymocytes. These receptors all stem from a boy in the first two years of life with a congenital heart defect.

The rearrangement links TRBV6-1 to TRBJ2-5; 7 bases match TRBD2. CDR1 MNHNS and CDR2 SASEGT come from the germline V gene. Losses at the gene ends were 2 bases for V and 4 bases for J; bases not matched to a gene: 4. The CDR3 has 14 residues. The CDR3 sequence is CASSEYRGRETQYF. CDR3 coding DNA: TGTGCCAGCAGTGAATATCGCGGGAGAGAGACCCAGTACTTC.

This clone is a singleton in its sample. The same CDR3 arises from other DNA sequences in this sample as well. V usage is TRBV10-3 and J usage is TRBJ1-2, with D perhaps matching TRBD1 (5 bases). Germline CDR1 reads ENHRY; CDR2 reads SYGVKD. Trimming took 2 bases from V and 3 from J, leaving 10 bases between them. The CDR3 loop spans 14 amino acids. The CDR3 loop is CAISEKGGDYGYTF. CDR3 nucleotides: TGTGCCATCAGTGAGAAAGGAGGGGACTATGGCTACACCTTC.

J is TRBJ2-7 and V is TRBV4-3, with 10 bases lining up with TRBD2. Germline assignment: CDR1 LGHNA and CDR2 YSLEER. Trimming took 2 bases from V and 2 from J; bases not matched to a gene: 6. This CDR3 contains 16 residues. The CDR3 region is CASSQTILAGTYEQYF. The CDR3 nucleotides are TGCGCCAGCAGCCAAACTATACTAGCGGGGACCTACGAGCAGTACTTC.

The chain carries TRBV19 and TRBJ2-1; 12 bases match TRBD2. The ends lost 7 bases at V and 1 base at J; junction bases unmatched: 8. Per germline, CDR1 LNHDA and CDR2 SQIVND (reference sequence). CDR3 length: 17 amino acids. The chain's CDR3 is CASKRLAGVGSYNEQFF. CDR3 DNA sequence: TGTGCCAGTAAGAGACTAGCGGGAGTAGGGTCCTACAATGAGCAGTTCTTC.

V gene TRBV14 combines with J gene TRBJ1-4, with 7 bases lining up with TRBD1. In germline, CDR1 is SGHDN, CDR2 FVKESK. V shed 2 bases and J 8 bases; nucleotides not matched to a gene: 8. The CDR3 covers 15 residues. The CDR3 DNA reads TGTGCCAGCAGCCAACCTAGGGGGCGTCGGGAAAAACTGTTTTTT. It specifies CASSQPRGRREKLFF.

The chain carries TRBV5-1 and TRBJ1-2; 7 positions match TRBD1. Germline-derived CDR1 and CDR2 are SGHRS and YFSETQ. V dropped 2 bases and J dropped 4; count of bases not matched to a gene: 8. The length of the CDR3 is 15 residues. CDR3 amino acids: CASSLRGPLGYGYTF. DNA of the CDR3: TGCGCCAGCAGCTTAAGGGGGCCACTAGGCTATGGCTACACCTTC.

V is TRBV2 and J is TRBJ2-5; D is perhaps TRBD2 (6 bases). Trimming removed 7 bases at V and 0 bases at J, with 15 bases between. The CDR3 runs to 15 residues. Germline V gene sequence: CDR1 SNHLY, CDR2 FYNNEI. The CDR3 loop is CASIGTLAYQETQYF. In DNA, the CDR3 is TGTGCCAGCATTGGGACTCTGGCCTACCAAGAGACCCAGTACTTC.

This chain uses TRBV5-1 with TRBJ2-4; weak D call: TRBD2 (7 bases). V lost 4 bases, J lost 0 bases, and 14 bases lay in between. The CDR3 is made up of 16 amino acids. Germline V gene lookup returns CDR1 SGHRS and CDR2 YFSETQ. CDR3 sequence: CASSRGAGAAKNIQYF. The DNA of the CDR3 is TGCGCCAGCAGCCGGGGGGCGGGGGCAGCCAAAAACATTCAGTACTTC. Combining the CDR3 with reference TRBV5-1 and TRBJ2-4 gives the whole variable domain KAGVTQTPRYLIKTRGQQVTLSCSPISGHRSVSWYQQTPGQGLQFLFEYFSETQRNKGNFPGRFSGRQFSNSRSEMNVSTLELGDSALYLCASSRGAGAAKNIQYFGAGTRLSVL.

CDR3 DNA: TGTGCCAGCAGCTTCCGGGGACACATGAACACTGAAGCTTTCTTT. Protein sequence: CASSFRGHMNTEAFF. This rearrangement joins TRBV5-6 to TRBJ1-1; tentative D call: TRBD1 (6 bases). Germline values: CDR1 SGHDT, CDR2 YYEEEE. Between the trimmed V and J ends, which lost 2 bases and 0 bases, there was a span of 11 bases. This CDR3 is built from 15 residues.